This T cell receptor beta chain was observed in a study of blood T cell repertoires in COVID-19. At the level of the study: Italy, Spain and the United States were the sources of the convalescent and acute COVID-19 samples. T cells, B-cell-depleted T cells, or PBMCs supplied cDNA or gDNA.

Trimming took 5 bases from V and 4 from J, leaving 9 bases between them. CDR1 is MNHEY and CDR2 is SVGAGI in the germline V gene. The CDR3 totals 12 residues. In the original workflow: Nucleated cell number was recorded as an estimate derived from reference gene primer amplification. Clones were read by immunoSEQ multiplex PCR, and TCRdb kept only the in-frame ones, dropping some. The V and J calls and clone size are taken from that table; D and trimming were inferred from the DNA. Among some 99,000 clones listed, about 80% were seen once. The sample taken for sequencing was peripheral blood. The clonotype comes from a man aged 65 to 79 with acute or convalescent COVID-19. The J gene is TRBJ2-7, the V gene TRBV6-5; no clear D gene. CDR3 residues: CASSPLGYEQYF. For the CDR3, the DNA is TGTGCCAGCAGTCCCCTCGGGTACGAGCAGTACTTC.